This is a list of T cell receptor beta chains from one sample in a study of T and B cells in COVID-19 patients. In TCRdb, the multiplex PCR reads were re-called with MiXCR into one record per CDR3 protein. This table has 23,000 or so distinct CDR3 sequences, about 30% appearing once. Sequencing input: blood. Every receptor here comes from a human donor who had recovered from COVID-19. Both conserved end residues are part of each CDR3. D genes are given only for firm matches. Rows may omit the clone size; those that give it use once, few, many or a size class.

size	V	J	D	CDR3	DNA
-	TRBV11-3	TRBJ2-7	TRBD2	CASSSGTMSYEQYF	TGTGCCAGCAGCTCCGGGACTATGTCCTACGAGCAGTACTTC
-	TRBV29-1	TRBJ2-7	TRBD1	CSVPGQGGEQYF	TGCAGCGTGCCGGGACAGGGCGGCGAGCAGTACTTC
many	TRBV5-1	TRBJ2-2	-	CATARDPNTGELFF	TGCGCCACCGCGAGGGACCCCAACACCGGGGAGCTGTTTTTT
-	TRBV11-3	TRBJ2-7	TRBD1	CASSLRDRGTYEQYF	TGTGCCAGCAGCTTAAGGGACAGGGGGACTTACGAGCAGTACTTC
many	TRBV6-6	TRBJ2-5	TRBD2	CASSYSRRGGQETQYF	TGTGCCAGCAGTTACTCCCGGCGGGGGGGGCAAGAGACCCAGTACTTC
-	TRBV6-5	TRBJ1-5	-	CASRSTGRLMENQPQHF	TGTGCCAGCAGATCCACCGGGAGGCTTATGGAGAATCAGCCCCAGCATTTT
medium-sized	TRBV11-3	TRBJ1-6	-	CASSYRAGSSPLHF	TGTGCCAGCAGCTATCGGGCAGGGAGTTCACCCCTCCACTTT
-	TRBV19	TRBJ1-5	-	CASSIGQFNQPQHF	TGTGCCAGTAGTATTGGTCAGTTCAATCAGCCCCAGCATTTT
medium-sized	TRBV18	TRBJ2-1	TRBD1	CASSPQGAYEQFF	TGTGCCAGCTCACCTCAGGGGGCGTATGAGCAGTTCTTC
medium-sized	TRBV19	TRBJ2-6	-	CASSISGPYSGANVLTF	TGTGCCAGTAGTATATCGGGCCCCTACTCTGGGGCCAACGTCCTGACTTTC
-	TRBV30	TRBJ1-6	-	CALDGGSSFNSPLHF	TGTGCCTTGGACGGGGGAAGCTCCTTTAATTCACCCCTCCACTTT
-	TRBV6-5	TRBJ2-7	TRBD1	CASRDRVNEQYF	TGTGCCAGCCGGGACAGGGTAAATGAGCAGTACTTC
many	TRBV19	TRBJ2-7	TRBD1	CASSILSSGQTHEQYF	TGTGCCAGTAGTATACTAAGCTCGGGACAGACCCACGAGCAGTACTTC
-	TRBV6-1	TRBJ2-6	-	CASSDLAGAGANVLTF	TGTGCCAGCAGTGATTTGGCAGGAGCGGGGGCCAACGTCCTGACTTTC
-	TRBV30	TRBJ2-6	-	CAWNTPPGAGANVLTF	TGTGCCTGGAACACCCCTCCAGGGGCTGGGGCCAACGTCCTGACTTTC
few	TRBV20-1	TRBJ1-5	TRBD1	CSAQGAGELLPQHF	TGCAGTGCCCAGGGGGCTGGTGAGCTTCTGCCCCAGCATTTT
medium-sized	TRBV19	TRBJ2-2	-	CASSIYGRAFTGELFF	TGTGCCAGTAGTATATATGGCAGGGCCTTCACCGGGGAGCTGTTTTTT
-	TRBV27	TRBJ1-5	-	CASRNQPQHF	TGTGCCAGCCGAAATCAGCCCCAGCATTTT
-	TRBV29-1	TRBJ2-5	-	CSVDGEAGGGETQYF	TGTAGCGTTGATGGGGAGGCAGGGGGTGGAGAGACCCAGTACTTC
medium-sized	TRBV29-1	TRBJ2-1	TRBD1	CSVGTGNEQFF	TGCAGCGTCGGGACAGGGAATGAGCAGTTCTTC
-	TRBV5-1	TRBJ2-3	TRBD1	CASTRDSSSTDTQYF	TGCGCCAGCACCAGGGACAGTTCAAGCACAGATACGCAGTATTTT
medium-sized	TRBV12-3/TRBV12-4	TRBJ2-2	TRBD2	CAGASGGGELFF	TGTGCCGGGGCTAGCGGGGGCGGGGAGCTGTTTTTT
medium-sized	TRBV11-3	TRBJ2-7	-	CASSQPGGQGYEQYF	TGTGCCAGCAGCCAACCAGGGGGGCAGGGCTACGAGCAGTACTTC
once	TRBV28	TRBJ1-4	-	CASSLYWTQATNEKLFF	TGTGCCAGCAGTTTATATTGGACGCAGGCAACTAATGAAAAACTGTTTTTT
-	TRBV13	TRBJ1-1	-	CASSLGQGEAFF	TGTGCCAGCAGCTTAGGACAGGGTGAAGCTTTCTTT
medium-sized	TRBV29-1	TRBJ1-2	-	CSVEGGRANGYTF	TGCAGCGTTGAAGGGGGCAGGGCCAATGGCTACACCTTC
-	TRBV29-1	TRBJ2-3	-	CSATGTSYDTQYF	TGCAGTGCAACCGGGACCTCCTATGATACGCAGTATTTT
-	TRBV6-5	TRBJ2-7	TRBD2	CASSQNSGGRYEQYF	TGTGCCAGCAGTCAAAATTCGGGGGGGCGATACGAGCAGTACTTC
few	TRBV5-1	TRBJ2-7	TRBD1	CASSLVGTETYEQYF	TGCGCCAGCAGCTTGGTAGGGACAGAGACCTACGAGCAGTACTTC
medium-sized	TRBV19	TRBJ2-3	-	CASRTSGLGTDTQYF	TGTGCCAGCAGAACGAGTGGACTCGGCACAGATACGCAGTATTTT
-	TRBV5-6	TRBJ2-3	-	CASSLYRGPSTQYF	TGTGCCAGCAGCTTGTACCGGGGGCCGTCGACGCAGTATTTT
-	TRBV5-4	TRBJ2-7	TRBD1	CASSPGGTGSYEQYF	TGTGCCAGCAGCCCTGGTGGGACAGGGTCCTACGAGCAGTACTTC
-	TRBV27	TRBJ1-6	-	CASSLSTESSYNSPLHF	TGTGCCAGCAGTTTATCCACGGAAAGCTCCTATAATTCACCCCTCCACTTT
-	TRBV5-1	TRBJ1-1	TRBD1	CASSLERGRVISTEAFF	TGCGCCAGCAGCTTGGAGAGGGGGCGCGTAATCTCCACTGAAGCTTTCTTT
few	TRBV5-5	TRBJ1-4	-	CASSLVQGGVEKLFF	TGTGCCAGCAGCTTGGTTCAGGGTGGGGTTGAAAAACTGTTTTTT
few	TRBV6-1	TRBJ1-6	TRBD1	CASSGLTSGQVPNSPLHF	TGTGCCAGCAGTGGACTTACCTCGGGACAGGTTCCTAATTCACCCCTCCACTTT
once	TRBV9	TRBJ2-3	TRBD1	CASSARTGRNLTDTQYF	TGTGCCAGCAGCGCCCGGACAGGGCGAAACCTCACAGATACGCAGTATTTT
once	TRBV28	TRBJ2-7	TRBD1	CASSSGTGVSEQYF	TGTGCCAGCAGTTCCGGGACAGGGGTGAGCGAGCAGTACTTC
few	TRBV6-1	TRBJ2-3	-	CASSEAVSSLWADTQYF	TGTGCCAGCAGTGAAGCAGTCTCCAGCCTTTGGGCAGATACGCAGTATTTT
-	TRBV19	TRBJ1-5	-	CASRTQGNSNQPQHF	TGTGCCAGTCGGACACAGGGAAATAGCAATCAGCCCCAGCATTTT
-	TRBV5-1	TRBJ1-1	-	CASSLAVGQNTEAFF	TGCGCCAGCAGCTTGGCGGTGGGTCAGAACACTGAAGCTTTCTTT
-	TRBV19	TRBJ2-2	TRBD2	CASPGGGGSVTGELFF	TGTGCCAGTCCCGGCGGGGGGGGCTCTGTCACCGGGGAGCTGTTTTTT
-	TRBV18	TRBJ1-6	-	CASSPPSQENSPLHF	TGTGCCAGCTCACCACCGAGTCAGGAGAATTCACCCCTCCACTTT
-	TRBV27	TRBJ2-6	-	CASSFRGRSTSGANVLTF	TGTGCCAGCAGCTTTCGTGGCAGGTCCACCTCTGGGGCCAACGTCCTGACTTTC
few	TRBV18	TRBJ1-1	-	CASSQQGHTEAFF	TGTGCCAGCTCGCAGCAGGGTCACACTGAAGCTTTCTTT
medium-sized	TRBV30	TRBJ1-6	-	CAWDGGTFSSPLHF	TGTGCCTGGGATGGCGGGACTTTCTCTTCACCCCTCCACTTT
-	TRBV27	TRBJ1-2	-	CASSTKGGGYGYTF	TGTGCCAGCAGTACCAAAGGGGGGGGGTATGGCTACACCTTC
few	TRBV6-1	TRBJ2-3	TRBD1	CASTLGQGANTQYF	TGTGCCAGCACCCTGGGACAGGGGGCAAATACGCAGTATTTT
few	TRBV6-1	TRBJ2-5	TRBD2	CAGGSLAGGPQETQYF	TGTGCCGGAGGGTCATTAGCGGGGGGACCCCAAGAGACCCAGTACTTC
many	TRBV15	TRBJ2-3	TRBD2	CATRTSGGTDTQYF	TGTGCCACCAGGACTAGCGGGGGCACAGATACGCAGTATTTT
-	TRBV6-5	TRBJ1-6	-	CASSYSSMAGRPLHF	TGTGCCAGCAGTTACTCGAGTATGGCTGGGCGGCCCCTCCACTTT
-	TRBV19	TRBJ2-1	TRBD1	CASSRRGTGPNNEQFF	TGTGCCAGTAGTCGACGCGGGACAGGGCCAAACAATGAGCAGTTCTTC
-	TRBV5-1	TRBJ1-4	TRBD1	CASSLEGQGNEKLFF	TGCGCCAGCAGCTTGGAGGGACAGGGGAATGAAAAACTGTTTTTT
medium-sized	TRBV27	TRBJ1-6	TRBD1	CASSRGQINSPLHF	TGTGCCAGCAGTAGGGGACAGATTAATTCACCCCTCCACTTT